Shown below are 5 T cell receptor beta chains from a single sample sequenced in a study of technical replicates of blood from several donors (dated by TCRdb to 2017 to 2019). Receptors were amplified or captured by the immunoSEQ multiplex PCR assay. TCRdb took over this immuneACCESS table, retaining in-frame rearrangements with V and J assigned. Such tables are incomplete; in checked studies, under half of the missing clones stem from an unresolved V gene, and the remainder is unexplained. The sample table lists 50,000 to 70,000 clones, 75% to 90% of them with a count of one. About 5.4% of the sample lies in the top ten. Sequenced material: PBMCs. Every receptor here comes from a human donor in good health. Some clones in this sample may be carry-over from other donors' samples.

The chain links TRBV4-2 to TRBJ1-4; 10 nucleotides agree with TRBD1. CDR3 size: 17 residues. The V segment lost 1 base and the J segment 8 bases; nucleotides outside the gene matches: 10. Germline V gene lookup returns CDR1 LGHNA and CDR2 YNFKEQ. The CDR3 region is CASSQGSSGTGEEKLFF. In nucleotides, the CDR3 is TGTGCCAGCAGCCAAGGTAGTTCCGGGACAGGGGAAGAAAAACTGTTTTTT.

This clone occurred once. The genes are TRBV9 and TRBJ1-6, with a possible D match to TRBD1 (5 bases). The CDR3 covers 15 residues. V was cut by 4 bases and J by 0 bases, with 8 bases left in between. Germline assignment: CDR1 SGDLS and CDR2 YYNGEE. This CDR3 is CASSPQGSYNSPLHF. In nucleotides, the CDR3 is TGTGCCAGCAGCCCCCAGGGCTCCTATAATTCACCCCTCCACTTT.

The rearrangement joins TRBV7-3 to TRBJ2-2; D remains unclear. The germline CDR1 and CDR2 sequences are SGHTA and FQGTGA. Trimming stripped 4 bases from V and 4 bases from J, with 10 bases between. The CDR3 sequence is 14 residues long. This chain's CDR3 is CASSSRSGTGELFF. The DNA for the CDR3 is TGTGCCAGCAGCTCGAGGTCGGGCACCGGGGAGCTGTTTTTT.

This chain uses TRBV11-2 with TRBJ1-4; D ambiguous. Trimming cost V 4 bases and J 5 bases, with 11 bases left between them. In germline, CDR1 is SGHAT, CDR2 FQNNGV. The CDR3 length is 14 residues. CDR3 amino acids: CASSYPSPNEKLFF. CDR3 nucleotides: TGTGCCAGCAGCTATCCGAGCCCAAATGAAAAACTGTTTTTT.

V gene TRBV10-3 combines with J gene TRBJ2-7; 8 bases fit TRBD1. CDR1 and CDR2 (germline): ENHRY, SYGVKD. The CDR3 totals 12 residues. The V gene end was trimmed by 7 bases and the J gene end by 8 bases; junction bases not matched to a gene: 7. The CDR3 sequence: CAITQGEGKQYF. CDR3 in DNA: TGTGCCATCACACAGGGGGAAGGCAAGCAGTACTTC.